A single sample is the source of the 32 T cell receptor beta chains below, sequenced in a study of blood T cell repertoires in COVID-19. Sequencing used immunoSEQ multiplex PCR; TCRdb keeps in-frame clones, though not all of them. The repertoire consists of fewer than 200,000 clones, with around 74% occurring once and the leading ten covering approximately 7.7%. The sequenced sample was peripheral blood. The receptors were sampled from a woman aged 60-70 years with COVID-19, enrolled during active disease.

This chain links TRBV29-1 with TRBJ1-1; TRBD1 matches 9 bases. Germline V gives CDR1 SQVTM, CDR2 ANQGSEA. The V gene end was trimmed by 7 bases and the J gene end by 1 base; junction bases not matched to a gene: 7. The CDR3 is 14 residues long. The CDR3 region is CSARTGARNTEAFF. CDR3 nucleotide sequence: TGCAGCGCCCGGACAGGGGCAAGGAACACTGAAGCTTTCTTT.

The J gene is TRBJ2-6, the V gene TRBV27; D remains unclear. V shed 6 bases and J shed 0 bases, with 9 bases lying between them. There are 15 residues in the CDR3. Per the germline V gene, CDR1 is MNHEY and CDR2 is SMNVEV (reference sequence). CDR3 nucleotides: TGTGCCAGCAGACGAGACAACTCTGGGGCCAACGTCCTGACTTTC. Its protein product is CASRRDNSGANVLTF.

The rearrangement uses TRBV3-1 (or the pseudogene TRBV3-2) and TRBJ2-1; 11 bases are shared with TRBD2. Trimming took 5 bases from V and 3 from J; bases not matched to a gene: 3. The CDR3 is 15 residues long. CDR1 is LGHDT, CDR2 YNNKEL, per germline (reference sequence). For the CDR3, the DNA is TGTGCCAGCAGCGATACTAGCGGGGGCTACAATGAGCAGTTCTTC. This translates into CASSDTSGGYNEQFF.

J is TRBJ1-1 and V is TRBV9; unclear D gene. Trimming left V 0 bases short and J 5 bases short, with 14 bases between. The CDR3 has 15 amino acids. The germline V gene has CDR1 SGDLS and CDR2 YYNGEE. Here the CDR3 reads CASSVGTGRGTEAFF. The CDR3 DNA is TGTGCCAGCAGCGTAGGGACGGGCCGAGGGACTGAAGCTTTCTTT.

In this sample, this clone turned up once. The chain has TRBV14 and TRBJ2-1; D may be TRBD1 (6 bases). V lost 4 bases and J lost 10, with 17 bases in between. Germline lookup yields CDR1 SGHDN and CDR2 FVKESK. The CDR3 length is 14 residues. CDR3 in amino acids: CASSRGNRDREQFF. The CDR3 DNA follows: TGTGCCAGCAGCCGAGGGAACAGGGATCGAGAGCAGTTCTTC.

The rearrangement joins TRBV5-5 to TRBJ1-2; TRBD1 aligns across 9 bases. V lost 4 bases and J lost 10; bases outside the gene matches: 11. Per the germline V gene, CDR1 is SGHKS and CDR2 is YYEKEE (reference sequence). The CDR3 extends over 14 amino acids. CDR3 DNA sequence: TGTGCCAGCAGCCCAACGGGACAGGGTCTAGACTACACCTTC. Its protein is CASSPTGQGLDYTF.

This chain joins TRBV12-3 or TRBV12-4 and TRBJ1-5; D is undetermined. The CDR3 has 12 amino acids. Deletions cut 6 bases from V and 6 bases from J, with 9 bases between. Here the CDR3 DNA reads TGTGCCAGCAGCTACGGCGGTCAGCCCCAGCATTTT. Its protein is CASSYGGQPQHF.

This clone has only a few counts. The chain carries TRBV2 and TRBJ1-1; 9 positions agree with TRBD1. This CDR3 has 14 amino acids. J lost 3 bases, V lost 6 bases, and 5 bases had no gene match. From germline, CDR1 is SNHLY and CDR2 FYNNEI. The CDR3 sequence is CASSRGQGHTEAFF. CDR3 nucleotides: TGTGCCAGCAGCCGGGGACAGGGTCACACTGAAGCTTTCTTT.

The chain is built from TRBV5-5 and TRBJ1-4; 10 bases map to TRBD1. Germline V CDR1 and CDR2: SGHKS, YYEKEE (reference sequence). The CDR3 spans 15 residues. With 3 bases clipped from V and 5 bases from J, the junction kept 4 bases outside the gene matches. The CDR3: CASSSRTGGNEKLFF. In DNA, the CDR3 is TGTGCCAGCAGCTCCAGGACAGGGGGAAATGAAAAACTGTTTTTT.

The chain uses TRBV27 and TRBJ2-1, with TRBD2 matching over 8 bases. CDR1 and CDR2 (germline): MNHEY, SMNVEV (reference sequence). V shed 4 bases and J 6 bases; nucleotides not matched to a gene: 8. The CDR3 has 15 residues. CDR3 DNA: TGTGCCAGCAGTTCTGGGGCGGGAGGAGGCAATGAGCAGTTCTTC. This gives the protein CASSSGAGGGNEQFF.

A single count supports this clone. The chain recombines TRBV7-2 with TRBJ1-3; TRBD1 agrees at 9 bases. Trimming took 4 bases from V and 3 from J; bases not matched to a gene: 10. Germline assignment: CDR1 SGHTA and CDR2 FQGNSA. This CDR3 comprises 17 residues. In DNA form, the CDR3 reads TGTGCCAGCAGCTCATCCGGGACAGGGCTGTTTGGAAACACCATATATTTT. Its protein product is CASSSSGTGLFGNTIYF. Looking up the rest from reference TRBV7-2 and TRBJ1-3 gives the full variable domain: GAGVSQSPSNKVTEKGKDVELRCDPISGHTALYWYRQSLGQGLEFLIYFQGNSAPDKSGLPSDRFSAERTGGSVSTLTIQRTQQEDSAVYLCASSSSGTGLFGNTIYFGEGSWLTVV.

The chain links TRBV5-5 to TRBJ1-1; D unclear. Germline V gene lookup returns CDR1 SGHKS and CDR2 YYEKEE (reference sequence). Deletions cut 0 bases from V and 1 base from J, with 7 bases between. The CDR3 length is 14 residues. This CDR3 is CASSLALANTEAFF. The CDR3 DNA reads as TGTGCCAGCAGCTTGGCCTTAGCGAACACTGAAGCTTTCTTT.

The CDR3 sequence is CAISDILGQGTRLNTEAFF. CDR3 DNA: TGTGCCATCAGTGATATTCTGGGACAGGGGACACGACTGAACACTGAAGCTTTCTTT. The V call is TRBV10-3, the J call TRBJ1-1; 10 nucleotides agree with TRBD1. Germline CDR1 and CDR2: ENHRY and SYGVKD. The junction had 13 bases not matched to a gene; V was cut back by 3 bases and J by 0 bases. The CDR3 loop spans 19 amino acids.

The V call is TRBV11-2, the J call TRBJ2-5; D may be TRBD2 (5 bases). CDR1 and CDR2 from the germline V gene are SGHAT and FQNNGV. The ends were cut back, 1 base at V and 0 bases at J, with 9 bases in the middle. The CDR3 has 15 residues. The CDR3 loop is CASSLAGVDQETQYF. The CDR3 region has the DNA TGTGCCAGCAGCTTAGCCGGGGTGGACCAAGAGACCCAGTACTTC.

The chain employs TRBV10-2 and TRBJ1-3; tentatively, D is TRBD1 (5 bases). The CDR3 is 14 residues long. Trimming took off 5 bases at V and 3 bases at J, with 11 bases between the two ends. Germline V gives CDR1 WSHSY, CDR2 SAAADI. The CDR3 DNA sequence: TGCGCCAGCAGTAAGGGGCAAGGTGGAAACACCATATATTTT. Its protein is CASSKGQGGNTIYF.

V usage is TRBV9 and J usage is TRBJ1-1; D perhaps matches TRBD1 (5 bases). V dropped 4 bases and J dropped 5 bases, with 15 bases sitting between them. The CDR3 has 14 residues. Germline CDR1 is SGDLS and CDR2 is YYNGEE. The CDR3 loop is CASSLAGGYTEAFF. CDR3 coding DNA: TGTGCCAGCAGCCTAGCTGGGGGGTATACTGAAGCTTTCTTT.

CDR3 region: CAWSVSGGGIASPLHF. The CDR3 nucleotides are TGTGCCTGGAGTGTAAGCGGGGGCGGAATAGCTTCACCCCTCCACTTT. This sequence joins TRBV30 and TRBJ1-6; D may be TRBD1 (6 bases). Germline V lookup: CDR1 GTSNPN, CDR2 SVGIG (reference sequence). The CDR3 contains 16 residues. V lost 0 bases and J 9 bases, leaving 18 bases between the germline ends.

This clone is medium-sized within its sample. The rearrangement uses TRBV6-2 or TRBV6-3 and TRBJ1-6, with a weak D call TRBD1 (6 bases). The CDR3 sequence is 16 residues long. Germline V gene lookup returns CDR1 MNHEY and CDR2 SVGEGT. V gave up 6 bases and J gave up 5 bases, with 17 bases separating them. CDR3 DNA: TGTGCCAGCAGCCCTTTACCGGGACAAAATAATTCACCCCTCCACTTT. Its protein product is CASSPLPGQNNSPLHF.

This clone turned up a few times. The chain recombines TRBV7-3 with TRBJ2-2; possible D gene TRBD2, 6 bases. Per germline, CDR1 SGHTA and CDR2 FQGTGA. The CDR3 totals 15 residues. Trimming took off 2 bases at V and 0 bases at J, with 7 bases between the two ends. DNA for the CDR3: TGTGCCAGCAGCTTAGGGAGGTCGAACACCGGGGAGCTGTTTTTT. As protein: CASSLGRSNTGELFF.

This clone was recorded once. J is TRBJ1-6 and V is TRBV7-3, with 7 bases fitting TRBD1. The trim removed 3 bases at V and 10 bases at J, leaving 6 bases unmatched. Germline V lookup: CDR1 SGHTA, CDR2 FQGTGA. This CDR3 is 14 amino acids long. This CDR3 is CASSFQGEGSPLHF. The CDR3 DNA sequence: TGTGCCAGCAGCTTTCAGGGGGAAGGATCACCCCTCCACTTT.

The chain uses TRBV28 and TRBJ2-1, with TRBD1 matching 12 bases. Germline V gives CDR1 MDHEN, CDR2 SYDVKM. CDR3 length: 17 residues. J lost 1 base, V lost 6 bases, and 7 bases had no gene match. DNA for the CDR3: TGTGCCAGCAGGAGAGGGACAGGGGGCTTTTCCTACAATGAGCAGTTCTTC. Translation: CASRRGTGGFSYNEQFF.

This clone has only a few counts. V is TRBV30 and J is TRBJ2-1, with a weak D call TRBD1 (6 bases). Trimming pared 2 bases from V and 6 bases from J, leaving 14 bases between. CDR3 length equals 14 residues. Germline assignment: CDR1 GTSNPN and CDR2 SVGIG (reference sequence). CDR3 bases: TGTGCCTGGAGTCCCAGGGGTTATAGCAATGAGCAGTTCTTC. It codes for CAWSPRGYSNEQFF.

J is TRBJ2-3 and V is TRBV18; 7 bases agree with TRBD1. The trim removed 2 bases at V and 0 bases at J, leaving 11 bases unmatched. CDR1 KGHSH and CDR2 LQKENI come from the germline V gene. The length of the CDR3 is 18 residues. In nucleotides, the CDR3 is TGTGCCAGCTCACCATCCAGGACAGGACAGACTAGCACAGATACGCAGTATTTT. This encodes CASSPSRTGQTSTDTQYF.

This clone was found once. The chain is built from TRBV28 and TRBJ2-7; tentative D call: TRBD1 (6 bases). The CDR3 length is 14 residues. The germline CDR1 and CDR2 sequences are MDHEN and SYDVKM. The V end lost 5 bases, the J end lost 2 bases, and 13 bases lay between the germline ends. Here the CDR3 reads CASSPRDNTYEQYF. The CDR3 DNA reads TGTGCCAGCAGTCCCCGGGACAACACCTACGAGCAGTACTTC. The full variable domain, with the rest looked up from reference TRBV28 and TRBJ2-7, is DVKVTQSSRYLVKRTGEKVFLECVQDMDHENMFWYRQDPGLGLRLIYFSYDVKMKEKGDIPEGYSVSREKKERFSLILESASTNQTSMYLCASSPRDNTYEQYFGPGTRLTVT.

In its sample, this clone was seen a few times. The rearrangement joins TRBV24-1 to TRBJ2-2; tentatively, D is TRBD2 (6 bases). The CDR3 contains 18 residues. Trimming pared 4 bases from V and 2 bases from J, leaving 19 bases between. Germline V gene data show CDR1 as KGHDR and CDR2 as SFDVKD. The CDR3 region has the DNA TGTGCCACCAGTGACCCCCCCCTTACTAGCACCAACACCGGGGAGCTGTTTTTT. As protein: CATSDPPLTSTNTGELFF.

The V gene is TRBV5-4, the J gene TRBJ1-2; TRBD1 might be the D (6 bases). V lost 4 bases to trimming and J lost 8 bases, with 15 bases between them. In germline, CDR1 is SGHNT, CDR2 YYREEE (reference sequence). The CDR3 runs to 13 residues. DNA of the CDR3: TGTGCCAGCAGCCTTGGACAGAGAGGCGGCTACACCTTC. Translated: CASSLGQRGGYTF.

J is TRBJ2-3 and V is TRBV7-6, with 8 bases fitting TRBD2. This CDR3 spans 15 amino acids. Germline V lookup: CDR1 SGHVS, CDR2 FNYEAQ. The J segment lost 4 bases and the V segment lost 3 bases, leaving 6 bases of the junction unmatched. CDR3: CASSFSGDAPDTQYF. The CDR3 region has the DNA TGTGCCAGCAGCTTTAGCGGGGACGCCCCAGATACGCAGTATTTT.

The chain combines TRBV2 with TRBJ2-5; D remains unclear. Germline CDR1 SNHLY, CDR2 FYNNEI. This CDR3 has 12 amino acids. V lost 7 bases and J lost 2, with 8 bases in between. The CDR3, as DNA: TGTGCCAGCAATGGCGGTCAAGAGACCCAGTACTTC. Protein sequence: CASNGGQETQYF.

The chain recombines TRBV6-1 with TRBJ1-6, with TRBD1 identical over 12 bases. J was trimmed by 7 bases and V by 2 bases; bases with no gene match: 12. CDR3 length equals 19 residues. Germline CDR1 reads MNHNS; CDR2 reads SASEGT. Written as DNA, the CDR3 is TGTGCCAGCAGTGAAAAAGGCTGGGGGACAGGGGGCAAAAATTCACCCCTCCACTTT. As protein: CASSEKGWGTGGKNSPLHF.

The rearrangement uses TRBV28 and TRBJ2-7; no firm D call. This CDR3 region has 16 residues. Trimming cost V 5 bases and J 5 bases, with 22 bases left between them. Germline loops: CDR1 MDHEN, CDR2 SYDVKM. The CDR3 region has the DNA TGTGCCAGCAGTAGTATAGGCGGCCGGCTATACCACGAGCAGTACTTC. This gives the protein CASSSIGGRLYHEQYF. Together with reference TRBV28 and TRBJ2-7, the CDR3 gives the full variable domain: DVKVTQSSRYLVKRTGEKVFLECVQDMDHENMFWYRQDPGLGLRLIYFSYDVKMKEKGDIPEGYSVSREKKERFSLILESASTNQTSMYLCASSSIGGRLYHEQYFGPGTRLTVT.

V usage is TRBV28 and J usage is TRBJ1-5; maybe TRBD1 (5 bases). The CDR3 is made up of 17 amino acids. Trimming took off 1 base at V and 9 bases at J, with 22 bases between the two ends. CDR1 and CDR2 from the germline V gene are MDHEN and SYDVKM. The CDR3 reads CASSLFPTGSYGSPQHF. CDR3 DNA sequence: TGTGCCAGCAGTTTATTCCCCACAGGCAGTTATGGTTCGCCCCAGCATTTT.

This chain links TRBV11-2 with TRBJ2-7, with 7 nucleotides matching TRBD2. V shed 0 bases and J 3 bases; nucleotides not matched to a gene: 2. This CDR3 has 14 amino acids. Germline V gene sequence: CDR1 SGHAT, CDR2 FQNNGV. As DNA, the CDR3 is TGTGCCAGCAGCTTAGAGGGGACTAACTACGAGCAGTACGTC. It yields the protein CASSLEGTNYEQYV.